This TCR beta chain is from a study of blood T cell repertoires in COVID-19. V was pared by 6 bases and J by 4 bases, with 2 bases of the junction left unmatched. This CDR3 is 12 amino acids long. Germline lookup yields CDR1 MNHEY and CDR2 SVGAGI. Assay: immunoSEQ multiplex PCR; the TCRdb copy retains only in-frame clones and omits some. The table shows roughly 340,000 clones, with over 80% occurring only once. The genes are TRBV6-5 and TRBJ1-2, with TRBD1 matching 7 bases. The receptor was derived from a woman between 50 and 59 years old with COVID-19, enrolled during active disease. The sequencing sample was made of peripheral blood. The CDR3 DNA sequence: TGTGCCAGCAGGACAGGGTCCTATGGCTACACCTTC. Its protein is CASRTGSYGYTF.